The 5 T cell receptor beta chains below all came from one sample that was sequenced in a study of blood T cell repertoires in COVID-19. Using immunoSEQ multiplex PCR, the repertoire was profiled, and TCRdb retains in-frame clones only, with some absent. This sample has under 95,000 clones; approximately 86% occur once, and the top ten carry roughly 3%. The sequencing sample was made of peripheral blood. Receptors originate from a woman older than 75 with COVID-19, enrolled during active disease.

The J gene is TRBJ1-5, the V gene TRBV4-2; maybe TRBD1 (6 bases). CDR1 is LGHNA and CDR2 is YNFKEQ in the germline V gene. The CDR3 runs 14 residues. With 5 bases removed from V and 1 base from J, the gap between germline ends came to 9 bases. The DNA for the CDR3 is TGTGCCAGCAGCTCGACAGGCAGCAATCAGCCCCAGCATTTT. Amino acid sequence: CASSSTGSNQPQHF.

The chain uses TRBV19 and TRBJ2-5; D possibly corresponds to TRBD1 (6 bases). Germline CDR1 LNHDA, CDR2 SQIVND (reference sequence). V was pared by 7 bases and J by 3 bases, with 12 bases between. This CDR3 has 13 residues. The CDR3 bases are TGTGCCAGTACCCCGGGACACAAAGAGACCCAGTACTTC. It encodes CASTPGHKETQYF.

CDR3 residues: CASSLSGPGDTGELFF. The DNA for the CDR3 is TGTGCCAGCAGTTTATCGGGGCCGGGGGACACCGGGGAGCTGTTTTTT. The chain recombines TRBV28 with TRBJ2-2; tentative D call: TRBD2 (6 bases). The length of the CDR3 is 16 residues. Germline CDR1 MDHEN, CDR2 SYDVKM. Deletions cut 1 base from V and 3 bases from J, with 12 bases between.

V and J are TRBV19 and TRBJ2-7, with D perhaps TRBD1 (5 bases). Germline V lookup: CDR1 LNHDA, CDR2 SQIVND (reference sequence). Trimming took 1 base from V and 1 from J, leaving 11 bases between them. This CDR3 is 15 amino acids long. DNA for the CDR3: TGTGCCAGTAGTATAGGAAGGGGAATTTCCTACGAGCAGTACTTC. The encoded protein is CASSIGRGISYEQYF.

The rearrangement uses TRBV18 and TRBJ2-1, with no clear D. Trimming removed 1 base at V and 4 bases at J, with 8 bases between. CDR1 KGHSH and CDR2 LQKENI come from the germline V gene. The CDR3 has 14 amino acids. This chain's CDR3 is CASSPRPNYNEQFF. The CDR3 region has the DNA TGTGCCAGCTCACCACGTCCAAATTACAATGAGCAGTTCTTC.